This TCR beta chain was found in a study of cytomegalovirus exposure and HLA in healthy donors. Study results and limitations: A few V segments could not be told apart, such as TRBV6-2 and TRBV6-3, and were left out. Later, TCR association rates were found to vary by HLA locus, highest for DRB1 and lowest for HLA-C.

Concerning this clone itself: Its antigen is as yet unknown.

V shed 0 bases, J shed 5 bases, and the junction held 4 bases outside the gene matches. Per the germline V gene, CDR1 is SGHRS and CDR2 is YFSETQ. The CDR3 is made up of 14 amino acids. PCR primers comprised 60 Vbeta and 13 Jbeta primers. This table comes from immunoSEQ multiplex PCR, and its TCRdb copy is limited to in-frame clones, with some not included. The profile covers around 220,000 clones, with around 79% appearing a single time and around 0.2% taken by the ten largest. V is TRBV5-1 and J is TRBJ2-5; 7 positions agree with TRBD1. The clonotype originates from a girl aged 2 to 9 in good health and CMV-seronegative. Material for sequencing was PBMCs. This chain's CDR3 is CASSLGTGRETQYF. DNA of the CDR3: TGCGCCAGCAGCTTGGGGACAGGAAGGGAGACCCAGTACTTC.